This TCR beta chain was recorded in a study of human T cells and chemical hapten exposure. The library labeled individual cDNA molecules by adding unique molecular identifiers to them. TCRdb analysed the RACE reads with MiXCR anew, one entry per CDR3 protein. The repertoire consists of 82,000 or so distinct CDR3 sequences, with 13% occurring once and the leading ten covering 4.5% to 6%. This sample's time point: patch test 3, about 24 weeks after DPC sensitization. Treatment described: therapeutic diphenylcyclopropenone sensitization with weekly scalp DPC. This CDR3 region has 14 residues. Per germline, CDR1 SGHRS and CDR2 YFSETQ. Germline trimming cut 5 bases from V and 8 bases from J; bases unmatched to any gene: 7. This clonotype came up many times.

The material sequenced was whole blood, taken in connection with sensitization to the hapten diphenylcyclopropenone (DPC). This TCR derives from a woman between 45 and 65 years old with alopecia areata. Some clones in this sample may be carry-over from other donors' samples. This chain connects TRBV5-1 to TRBJ2-1; 10 bases fit TRBD2. The CDR3 reads CASRVSGRVDEQFF. CDR3 in DNA: TGCGCCAGCAGAGTGAGCGGGAGGGTCGATGAGCAGTTCTTC.